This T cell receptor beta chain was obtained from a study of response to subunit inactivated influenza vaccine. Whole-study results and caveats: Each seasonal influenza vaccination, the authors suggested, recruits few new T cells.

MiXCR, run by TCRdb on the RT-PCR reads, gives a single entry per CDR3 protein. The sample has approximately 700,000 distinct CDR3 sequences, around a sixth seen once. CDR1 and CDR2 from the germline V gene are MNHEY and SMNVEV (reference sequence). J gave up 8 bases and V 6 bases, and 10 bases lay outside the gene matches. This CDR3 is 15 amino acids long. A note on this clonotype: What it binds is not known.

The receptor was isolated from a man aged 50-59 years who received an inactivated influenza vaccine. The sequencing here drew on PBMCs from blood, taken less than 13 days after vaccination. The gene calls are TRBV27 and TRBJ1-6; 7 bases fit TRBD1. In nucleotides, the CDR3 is TGTGCCAGCAGCCGAATGGGACAGACGGATTCACCCCTCCACTTT. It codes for CASSRMGQTDSPLHF.